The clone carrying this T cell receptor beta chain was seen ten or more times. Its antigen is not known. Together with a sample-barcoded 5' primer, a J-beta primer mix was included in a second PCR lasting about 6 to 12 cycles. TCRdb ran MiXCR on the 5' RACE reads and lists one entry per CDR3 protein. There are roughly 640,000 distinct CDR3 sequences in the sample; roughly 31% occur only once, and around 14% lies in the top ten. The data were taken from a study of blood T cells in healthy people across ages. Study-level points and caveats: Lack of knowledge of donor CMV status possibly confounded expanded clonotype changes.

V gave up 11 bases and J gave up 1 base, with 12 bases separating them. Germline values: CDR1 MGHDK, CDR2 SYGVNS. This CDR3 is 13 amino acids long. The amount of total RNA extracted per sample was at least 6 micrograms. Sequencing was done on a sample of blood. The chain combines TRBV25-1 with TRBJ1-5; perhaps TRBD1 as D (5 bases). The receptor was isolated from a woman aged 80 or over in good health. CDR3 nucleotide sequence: TGTGCCGCCGGGACGGTGAGCAATCAGCCCCAGCATTTT. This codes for CAAGTVSNQPQHF.